This paragraph reports one T cell receptor (beta chain). This specimen comes from a study of CD8 T cells in Susac syndrome. Looked up from germline, CDR1 is LNHDA and CDR2 is SQIVND (reference sequence). This CDR3 has 17 amino acids. V was cut by 5 bases and J by 10 bases, with 24 bases left in between. Random-hexamer reverse transcription was applied to about 0.5 to 1 ug RNA. Using its own MiXCR run on the immunoSEQ multiplex PCR reads, TCRdb lists one record per CDR3 protein. The data hold around 160,000 distinct CDR3 sequences, with 90% to 95% observed a single time. In blood CD8+ and CD4+ T cells, TCR beta underwent sequencing.

Sequencing was carried out using CD4+ T cells from PBMCs. The chain carries TRBV19 and TRBJ1-6; the D is unclear. The sequence was collected from a human donor in good health. The CDR3 nucleotides are TGTGCCAGTAGTCCTGGTCCGGCCTTAGGGCCTCGATCACCCCTCCACTTT. Its translation: CASSPGPALGPRSPLHF.